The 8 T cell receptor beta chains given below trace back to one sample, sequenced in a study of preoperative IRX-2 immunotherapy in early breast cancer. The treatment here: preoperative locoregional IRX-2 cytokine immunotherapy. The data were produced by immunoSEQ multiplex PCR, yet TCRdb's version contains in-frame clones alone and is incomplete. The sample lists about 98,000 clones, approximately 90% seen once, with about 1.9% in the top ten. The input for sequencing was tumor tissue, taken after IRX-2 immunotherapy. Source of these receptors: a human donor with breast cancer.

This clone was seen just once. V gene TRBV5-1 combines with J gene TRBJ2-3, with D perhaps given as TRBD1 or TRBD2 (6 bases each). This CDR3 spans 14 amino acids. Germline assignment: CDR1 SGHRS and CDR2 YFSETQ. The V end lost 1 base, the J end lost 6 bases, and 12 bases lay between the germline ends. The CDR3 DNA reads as TGCGCCAGCAGCTTGTCTACAGGGAGGGATACGCAGTATTTT. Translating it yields CASSLSTGRDTQYF.

This chain's CDR3 is CASSPVGQITHEQFF. CDR3 DNA sequence: TGTGCCAGCTCACCGGTGGGACAGATAACGCATGAGCAGTTCTTC. The rearrangement joins TRBV18 to TRBJ2-1, with TRBD1 matching over 7 bases. The V gene's germline CDR1 is KGHSH and CDR2 LQKENI. CDR3 size: 15 residues. Trimming at V came to 3 bases and at J to 8 bases, leaving 10 bases not matched to a gene. Together with reference TRBV18 and TRBJ2-1, the CDR3 gives the full variable domain: NAGVMQNPRHLVRRRGQEARLRCSPMKGHSHVYWYRQLPEEGLKFMVYLQKENIIDESGMPKERFSAEFPKEGPSILRIQQVVRGDSAAYFCASSPVGQITHEQFFGPGTRLTVL.

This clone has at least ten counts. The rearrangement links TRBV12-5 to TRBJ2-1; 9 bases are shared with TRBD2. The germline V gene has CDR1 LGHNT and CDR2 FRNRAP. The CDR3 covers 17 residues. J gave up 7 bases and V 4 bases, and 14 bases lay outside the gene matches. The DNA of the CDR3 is TGTGCTAGTGGTTCCCGGGTAGCGGGAGCGCCCGAGAATGAGCAGTTCTTC. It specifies CASGSRVAGAPENEQFF.

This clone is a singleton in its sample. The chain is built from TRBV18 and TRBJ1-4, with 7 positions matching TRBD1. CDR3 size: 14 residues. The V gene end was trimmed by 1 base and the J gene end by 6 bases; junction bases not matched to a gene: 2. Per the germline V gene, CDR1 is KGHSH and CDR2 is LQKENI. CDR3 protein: CASSPRQGDEKLFF. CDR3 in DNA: TGTGCCAGCTCACCACGGCAGGGGGATGAAAAACTGTTTTTT.

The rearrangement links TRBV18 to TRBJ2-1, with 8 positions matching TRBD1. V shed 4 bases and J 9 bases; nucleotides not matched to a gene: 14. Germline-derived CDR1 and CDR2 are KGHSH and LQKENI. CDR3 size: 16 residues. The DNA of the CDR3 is TGTGCCAGCTCACGCACAAGGACAGGGTTAAGCAGTGAGCAGTTCTTC. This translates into CASSRTRTGLSSEQFF.

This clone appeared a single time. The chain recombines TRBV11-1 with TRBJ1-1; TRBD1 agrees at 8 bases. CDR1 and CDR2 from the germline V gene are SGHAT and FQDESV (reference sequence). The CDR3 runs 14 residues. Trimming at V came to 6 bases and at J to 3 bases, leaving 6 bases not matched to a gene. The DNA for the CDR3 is TGTGCCAGCAGTTCGACAGGGGCCCACACTGAAGCTTTCTTT. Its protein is CASSSTGAHTEAFF.

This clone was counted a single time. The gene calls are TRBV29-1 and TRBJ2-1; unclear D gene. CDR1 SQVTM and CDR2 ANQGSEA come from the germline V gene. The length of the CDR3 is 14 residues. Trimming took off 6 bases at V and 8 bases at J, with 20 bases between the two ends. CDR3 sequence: CSVSGRLSIDEQFF. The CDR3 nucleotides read TGCAGCGTCTCGGGCAGGTTATCTATAGATGAGCAGTTCTTC.

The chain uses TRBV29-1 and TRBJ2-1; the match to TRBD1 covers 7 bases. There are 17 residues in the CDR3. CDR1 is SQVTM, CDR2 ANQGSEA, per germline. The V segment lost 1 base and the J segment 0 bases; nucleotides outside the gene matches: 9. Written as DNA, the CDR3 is TGCAGCGTTGAAGGGGGACAGCGAATGAGCTCCTACAATGAGCAGTTCTTC. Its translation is CSVEGGQRMSSYNEQFF.